Here is one TCR beta chain with its context. Germline values: CDR1 MDHEN, CDR2 SYDVKM. This CDR3 is 13 amino acids long. V was clipped by 7 bases and J by 5 bases; unmatched bases: 7. This sample is drawn from a study of blood T cell repertoires in COVID-19. Across the study: Spain, Italy and the United States supplied samples that represented acute and convalescent COVID-19. The cDNA or gDNA used as material had been derived from T cells, B-cell-depleted T cells, or PBMCs.

Authors' data handling: Amplification of reference gene primers provided the estimated nucleated cell counts. This table comes from immunoSEQ multiplex PCR, and its TCRdb copy is limited to in-frame clones, with some not included. Clone size and the V and J calls come from that table; the DNA yielded D and trimming. The sample yields about 200,000 clones, 90% to 95% seen once. This clonotype was sampled from a man in his 60s with COVID-19, enrolled during active disease. Sequencing was carried out using peripheral blood. The chain links TRBV28 to TRBJ1-2; TRBD1 matches 7 bases. The CDR3 nucleotides read TGTGCCAGCACCACGGACAGGTATTATGGCTACACCTTC. Encoded protein: CASTTDRYYGYTF.